This T cell receptor beta chain was obtained from a study of T cells expressing NK-cell markers. Study-wide points: Uncertainty persisted over the HCMV specificity of expanded NKG2C+ T cell clones.

Following a re-call of the 5' RACE reads, TCRdb has one entry per CDR3 protein and lacks DNA. The sample holds over 120,000 distinct CDR3 sequences. Germline loops: CDR1 SGDLS, CDR2 YYNGEE. This CDR3 region has 12 residues. About this clonotype itself: The antigen remains unidentified.

The rearrangement joins TRBV9 to TRBJ2-1. Sequencing was carried out using blood T cells: a sorted CD56 or NKG2C T cell subset, CD4+ or CD8+ T cells, or bulk PBMC T cells (not recorded which). The receptor's source is a man between 18 and 35 years old in good health. CDR3 region: CASSVVSNEQFF.